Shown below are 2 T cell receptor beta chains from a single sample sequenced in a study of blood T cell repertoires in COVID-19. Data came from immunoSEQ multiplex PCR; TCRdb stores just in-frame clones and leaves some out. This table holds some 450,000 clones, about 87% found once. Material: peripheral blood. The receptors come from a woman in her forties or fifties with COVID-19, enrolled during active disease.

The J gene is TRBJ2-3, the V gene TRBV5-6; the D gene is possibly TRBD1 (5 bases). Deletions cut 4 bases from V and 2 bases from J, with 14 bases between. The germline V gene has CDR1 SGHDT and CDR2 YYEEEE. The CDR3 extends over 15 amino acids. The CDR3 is CASSRAGIPTDTQYF. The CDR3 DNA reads TGTGCCAGCAGCCGAGCAGGGATCCCCACAGATACGCAGTATTTT.

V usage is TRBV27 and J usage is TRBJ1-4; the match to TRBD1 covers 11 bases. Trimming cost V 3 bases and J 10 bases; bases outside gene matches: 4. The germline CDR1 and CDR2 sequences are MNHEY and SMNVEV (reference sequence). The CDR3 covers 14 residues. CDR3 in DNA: TGTGCCAGCAGTTTGGGGACAGGGGGGAGAAAACTGTTTTTT. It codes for CASSLGTGGRKLFF. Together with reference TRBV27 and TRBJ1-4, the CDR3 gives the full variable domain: EAQVTQNPRYLITVTGKKLTVTCSQNMNHEYMSWYRQDPGLGLRQIYYSMNVEVTDKGDVPEGYKVSRKEKRNFPLILESPSPNQTSLYFCASSLGTGGRKLFFGSGTQLSVL.